This is a list of T cell receptor beta chains from one sample in a study of cytomegalovirus exposure and HLA in healthy donors. Produced via immunoSEQ multiplex PCR; TCRdb's table is partial and in-frame only. The sample includes about 140,000 clones, roughly 78% of them seen just once. The sample was PBMCs. Receptors were obtained from a man aged 25 to 45 in good health. Each CDR3 is given with its conserved first and last residue. Fields, in order: CDR3 DNA, CDR3 protein, J gene, clone size, D gene, V gene. The D gene is left open where the match is weak. Clone size is given for some rows only: seen once, a few or many times, or a class if the clone is expanded.

DNA: TGTGCCAGCAGTGGGACAGGCCTACAAGAGACCCAGTACTTC
CDR3: CASSGTGLQETQYF
J: TRBJ2-5
size: NA
D: TRBD1
V: TRBV27

DNA: TGTGCCAGCAGCCCTCGACTGGTTAACTATGGCTACACCTTC
CDR3: CASSPRLVNYGYTF
J: TRBJ1-2
size: NA
D: NA
V: TRBV9

DNA: TGTGCCAGCAGCAAGGGGGGGGGCACAGATACGCAGTATTTT
CDR3: CASSKGGGTDTQYF
J: TRBJ2-3
size: NA
D: NA
V: TRBV7-3

DNA: TGTGCCAGCAGCCAGTATCGGGGGTCAGGGGAGCAGTACTTC
CDR3: CASSQYRGSGEQYF
J: TRBJ2-7
size: few
D: NA
V: TRBV14

DNA: TGTGCCAGCAGTGGACCATTGGGACTAGCGGGAGTGTGGCAAGAGACCCAGTACTTC
CDR3: CASSGPLGLAGVWQETQYF
J: TRBJ2-5
size: NA
D: TRBD2
V: TRBV2

DNA: TGTGCCAGCAGCCGAATTGACAGGGGGCGACCCTACGAGCAGTACTTC
CDR3: CASSRIDRGRPYEQYF
J: TRBJ2-7
size: once
D: TRBD1
V: TRBV7-9

DNA: TGTGCCAGCAGGTTGATGGGCGGGAGTAGGCACGAGCAGTACTTC
CDR3: CASRLMGGSRHEQYF
J: TRBJ2-7
size: NA
D: TRBD2
V: TRBV27

DNA: TGTGCCAGCAGTTACTCCGACAGGGGGCTTCAGCCCCAGCATTTT
CDR3: CASSYSDRGLQPQHF
J: TRBJ1-5
size: NA
D: TRBD1
V: TRBV6-6

DNA: TGTGCCAGCAGCTCAAATGGGGCCGGAGGGGATGAGCAGTTCTTC
CDR3: CASSSNGAGGDEQFF
J: TRBJ2-1
size: NA
D: NA
V: TRBV7-2

DNA: TGTGCCAGCAGCTTACGGTACACTGAAGCTTTCTTT
CDR3: CASSLRYTEAFF
J: TRBJ1-1
size: NA
D: NA
V: TRBV11-3

DNA: TGTGCCAGTAGGGGACAGGGGGCACCTAACGAGCAGTACTTC
CDR3: CASRGQGAPNEQYF
J: TRBJ2-7
size: NA
D: TRBD1
V: TRBV19

DNA: TGTGCCAGCAGCTTTCAGCGGGTAATTGCAACTAATGAAAAACTGTTTTTT
CDR3: CASSFQRVIATNEKLFF
J: TRBJ1-4
size: NA
D: NA
V: TRBV7-9

DNA: TGTGCCAGCAGCCCCGGAGGTCAGCCCCAGCATTTT
CDR3: CASSPGGQPQHF
J: TRBJ1-5
size: NA
D: NA
V: TRBV7-9

DNA: TGTGCCAGCAGCCCGGGACTAGCGGCCTCCATAGATACGCAGTATTTT
CDR3: CASSPGLAASIDTQYF
J: TRBJ2-3
size: NA
D: TRBD2
V: TRBV11-2

DNA: TGTGCCAGCAGTTACCTCCGGGGTCCCGATGAGCAGTTCTTC
CDR3: CASSYLRGPDEQFF
J: TRBJ2-1
size: few
D: NA
V: TRBV6-5

DNA: TGTGCCAGCAGCTTGGGGCAGGGAACCTTTTACGAGCAGTACTTC
CDR3: CASSLGQGTFYEQYF
J: TRBJ2-7
size: NA
D: NA
V: TRBV7-3

DNA: TGTGCCACCAGCGGGGGGACCGGGTCACTAATCCACAATGAGCAGTTCTTC
CDR3: CATSGGTGSLIHNEQFF
J: TRBJ2-1
size: NA
D: NA
V: TRBV15

DNA: TGTGCCAGCAGCCCCGGGACTAGCGGTTACAATGAGCAGTTCTTC
CDR3: CASSPGTSGYNEQFF
J: TRBJ2-1
size: few
D: TRBD2
V: TRBV13

DNA: TGCGCCAGCAGCAGGACTAGCGGGACCTACGAGCAGTACTTC
CDR3: CASSRTSGTYEQYF
J: TRBJ2-7
size: NA
D: TRBD2
V: TRBV5-1

DNA: TGTGCCATCAGTGAGATGGCTGTTGAGGCCCAGTACTTC
CDR3: CAISEMAVEAQYF
J: TRBJ2-5
size: NA
D: NA
V: TRBV10-3

DNA: TGTGCCAGCAGCTTGAGACTAGCGGGAGTGCGTATTTATACTGAGCAGTTCTTC
CDR3: CASSLRLAGVRIYTEQFF
J: TRBJ2-1
size: NA
D: TRBD2
V: TRBV5-8

DNA: TGTGCCTGGAGTCGGAGCGGCCGCGTGGACTTC
CDR3: CAWSRSGRVDF
J: TRBJ2-7
size: NA
D: NA
V: TRBV30

DNA: TGTGCCAGCAGCCCAGAGGGAAGTTCGGCGACGCAGTATTTT
CDR3: CASSPEGSSATQYF
J: TRBJ2-3
size: NA
D: NA
V: TRBV7-8

DNA: TGTGCCAGCAGCTCTAGCGGCCAAGAGACCCAGTACTTC
CDR3: CASSSSGQETQYF
J: TRBJ2-5
size: NA
D: TRBD2
V: TRBV7-7

DNA: TGCGCCAGCAGTCCATGGGTCGGGACTAGCTCCCCTGGTGAGCAGTACTTC
CDR3: CASSPWVGTSSPGEQYF
J: TRBJ2-7
size: once
D: TRBD2
V: TRBV10-1

DNA: TGTGCCAGCAGTACGGGAGGGGGGAACTCCTATGGCTACACCTTC
CDR3: CASSTGGGNSYGYTF
J: TRBJ1-2
size: NA
D: NA
V: TRBV28

DNA: TGTGCCAGCAGGGCCTCGACAGGTTTCCTTTCACCCCTCCACTTT
CDR3: CASRASTGFLSPLHF
J: TRBJ1-6
size: NA
D: NA
V: TRBV6-1

DNA: TGTGCCAGCAGCCCCCAGGGGGCACTAGCTAACTATGGCTACACCTTC
CDR3: CASSPQGALANYGYTF
J: TRBJ1-2
size: NA
D: TRBD1
V: TRBV7-2

DNA: TGTGCCAGCAGCTTAAGGACTAGCTCCTACGAGCAGTACTTC
CDR3: CASSLRTSSYEQYF
J: TRBJ2-7
size: once
D: TRBD2
V: TRBV7-9

DNA: TGTGCCAGTTCCGCCTTTGGGGAGGGCCCCAATCAGCCCCAGCATTTT
CDR3: CASSAFGEGPNQPQHF
J: TRBJ1-5
size: NA
D: NA
V: TRBV19

DNA: TGCAGGGCATGGGGAGATGGCATTCAGTACTTC
CDR3: CRAWGDGIQYF
J: TRBJ2-4
size: NA
D: NA
V: TRBV20-1

DNA: TGCGCCAGCAGTCAATCGAGAGCCCGACATCGTACTGAAGCTTTCTTT
CDR3: CASSQSRARHRTEAFF
J: TRBJ1-1
size: once
D: NA
V: TRBV23-1

DNA: TGTGCCAGCAGTCCCCCGGGGAACTATGGCTACACCTTC
CDR3: CASSPPGNYGYTF
J: TRBJ1-2
size: NA
D: NA
V: TRBV27

DNA: TGTGCCAGCAGCCGTGGGACAGAAACCTACGAGCAGTACTTC
CDR3: CASSRGTETYEQYF
J: TRBJ2-7
size: NA
D: TRBD1
V: TRBV6-5

DNA: TGTGCCAGCAGTTCACTAGCCTACGAGCAGTACTTC
CDR3: CASSSLAYEQYF
J: TRBJ2-7
size: NA
D: NA
V: TRBV6-5

DNA: TGTGCCAGCAGTGGTGGGCCCTCCCCCACCGAATTCACAGATACGCAGTATTTT
CDR3: CASSGGPSPTEFTDTQYF
J: TRBJ2-3
size: NA
D: NA
V: TRBV6-1

DNA: TGTGCCAGCAGTTCGGCGGGAGGCCCAGGTGGGACCCAGTACTTC
CDR3: CASSSAGGPGGTQYF
J: TRBJ2-5
size: few
D: TRBD2
V: TRBV27

DNA: TGTGCCAGCTCAACCTCCGGGACAGGGGTCCACGAGCAGTACTTC
CDR3: CASSTSGTGVHEQYF
J: TRBJ2-7
size: NA
D: TRBD1
V: TRBV18

DNA: TGTGCCAGCAGCTTAGTGGGACAGGGGGCTTTCTTT
CDR3: CASSLVGQGAFF
J: TRBJ1-1
size: NA
D: TRBD1
V: TRBV7-2

DNA: TGTGCCAGCAGCTTAGAGGGGTTAGGAGCGGGAGAGGGAGAGACCCAGTACTTC
CDR3: CASSLEGLGAGEGETQYF
J: TRBJ2-5
size: NA
D: TRBD2
V: TRBV11-2

DNA: TGTGCCAGCAGTTTAGGGACACCGAGGGAAAAACTGTTTTTT
CDR3: CASSLGTPREKLFF
J: TRBJ1-4
size: few
D: NA
V: TRBV28

DNA: TGTGCCAGCAGCCTTTCGTCCCAAGAGACGCAGTATTTT
CDR3: CASSLSSQETQYF
J: TRBJ2-3
size: NA
D: NA
V: TRBV7-8

DNA: TGTGCCAGCAGTTATCGGGGCTACGAGCAGTACTTC
CDR3: CASSYRGYEQYF
J: TRBJ2-7
size: NA
D: NA
V: TRBV27

DNA: TGTGCCAGCTCATTTCGGAGCCCTACAGGGACGAACACTGAAGCTTTCTTT
CDR3: CASSFRSPTGTNTEAFF
J: TRBJ1-1
size: NA
D: NA
V: TRBV18

DNA: TGTGCCAGCAGGGTTCAGGAATTTCCCTATGGCTACACCTTC
CDR3: CASRVQEFPYGYTF
J: TRBJ1-2
size: NA
D: NA
V: TRBV6-5

DNA: TGTTCCAGCAGCTACGGGACTAGCGGCTTCTACTTC
CDR3: CSSSYGTSGFYF
J: TRBJ2-7
size: NA
D: TRBD2
V: TRBV7-9

DNA: TGTGCCAGCAGACCCCCAGGGGATGAGCAGTTCTTC
CDR3: CASRPPGDEQFF
J: TRBJ2-1
size: NA
D: NA
V: TRBV27

DNA: TGCGCCAGCAGCCCCAGGGACAGTATGAACACTGAAGCTTTCTTT
CDR3: CASSPRDSMNTEAFF
J: TRBJ1-1
size: NA
D: TRBD1
V: TRBV4-3

DNA: TGTGCCAGCTCACCTTCCATCGGACAGGTCGAGCAGTACTTC
CDR3: CASSPSIGQVEQYF
J: TRBJ2-7
size: NA
D: TRBD1
V: TRBV18

DNA: TGTGCCAGCAGCCCTCAGGGGGAGTCCTACGAGCAGTACTTC
CDR3: CASSPQGESYEQYF
J: TRBJ2-7
size: NA
D: TRBD1
V: TRBV7-9

DNA: TGTGCCAGCACCCGCAGGGGAGTTTCGGGTGAGCAGTTCTTC
CDR3: CASTRRGVSGEQFF
J: TRBJ2-1
size: NA
D: NA
V: TRBV7-2

DNA: TGTGCCAGCAGACCCGGACAGGGGGCGCTTGGAAACACCATATATTTT
CDR3: CASRPGQGALGNTIYF
J: TRBJ1-3
size: NA
D: TRBD1
V: TRBV11-2